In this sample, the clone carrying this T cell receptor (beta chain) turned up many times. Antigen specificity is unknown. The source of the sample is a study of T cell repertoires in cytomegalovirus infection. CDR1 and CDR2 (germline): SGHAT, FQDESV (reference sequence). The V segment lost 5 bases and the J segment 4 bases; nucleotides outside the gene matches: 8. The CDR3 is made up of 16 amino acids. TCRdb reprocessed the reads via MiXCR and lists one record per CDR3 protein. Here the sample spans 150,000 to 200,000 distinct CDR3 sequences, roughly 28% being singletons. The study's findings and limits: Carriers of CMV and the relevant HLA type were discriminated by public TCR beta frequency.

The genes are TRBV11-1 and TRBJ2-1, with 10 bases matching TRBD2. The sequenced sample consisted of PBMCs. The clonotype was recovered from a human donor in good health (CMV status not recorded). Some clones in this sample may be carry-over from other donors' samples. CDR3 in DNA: TGTGCCAGCAGCCCCCCCTTTAGCGGGGGGTACAATGAGCAGTTCTTC. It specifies CASSPPFSGGYNEQFF.